This T cell receptor (beta chain) appears in the sequencing data of a study of shared clonotypes between healthy human individuals (TCRdb year 2020). As for the study more broadly: A couple of women and a few men aged 18 to 49 years were included in the cohort. For each donor, CD4 naive and CD4 memory were each run on three plates, CD8 naive on two plates, and CD8 memory on one plate. Blood TCR repertoires of five healthy adults were deeply sequenced to estimate repertoire size and the extent of clonotype sharing between individuals. To increase sequencing depth and limit assay-specific biases, TCR repertoire library preparation and sequencing were carried out by different laboratories using diverse techniques. Each donor's leukapheresis produced roughly between roughly 0.94 and 9.5 billion PBMCs. Results and caveats for the whole study, not just this receptor: Only blood was sampled, and tissue TCR repertoires likely differ from those in blood. Based on pairwise subsampling, the degree of clonotype sharing among donors was expected to be affected by sequencing depth. Even with the large sequencing depth, rarefaction of the sorted-subset datasets indicated that sequencing was incomplete. Compared with non-shared clonotypes, the clonotypes found in all four sorted-subset donors had higher generation probabilities. Estimated clonotype richness was generally larger for naive than for memory subsets. Sharing across several donors was observed for approximately 4.6% of naive CD4, over 3% of naive CD8, 2% to 2.5% of memory CD4, and about 0.38% of memory CD8 clonotypes. Because the study included only a small number of donors, the genetic and exposure-history diversity represented was limited.

Donors were healthy HIV-negative adults with no recently reported acute infections or vaccinations. Only Caucasian adults living in Nashville, Tennessee, USA were represented among the donors. CD4+ T cells were enriched through magnetic negative selection, after which naive cells were positively selected on CD45RA and the remaining negative fraction served as the memory subset. Blood was obtained by leukapheresis, after which PBMCs were separated by Ficoll-Histopaque density gradient centrifugation and cryopreserved in liquid nitrogen vapor phase. Purity and quantity of every magnetically sorted T cell population were checked by analytical flow cytometry. Each sorted fraction had its genomic DNA isolated and then quantified by UV absorbance on a Nanodrop 2000c. In regard to this clone: Its antigen is unknown. Base qualities are not recorded, but no much larger clone differs from it by a single base.

Using the deep immunoSEQ assay, TCR CDR3 regions were amplified from genomic DNA by multiplex PCR. For each cell subset, the extracted genomic DNA was distributed evenly across all wells of several immunoSEQ 96-well plates, and each plate served as one replicate. For sorted subsets, each replicate PCR was loaded with 200 ng genomic DNA, equivalent to some 27,000 T cell genomes. Purified libraries were measured with a Qubit 3.0 fluorometer, size-checked on a Bioanalyzer 2100, and measured again with the KAPA Library Quantification kit. Every immunoSEQ 96-well plate was sequenced on a separate single-read 150-cycle Illumina NextSeq 550 flow cell. The study's own analysis went as follows. Because the immunoSEQ output included only junctional sequences and no quality scores, the filtering could not be the same as the filtering used for full-length reads. To assign V/J genes and CDR3, sequences were annotated against IMGT germline references using PyIR, a Python wrapper for IgBLAST v1.9. Reads with weak V/J assignments (E-value above 1e-6), missing CDR3, stop codons, out-of-frame junctions, or ambiguous translated residues were removed. V3J clonotypes were defined as sequences sharing an identical inferred V gene, J gene, and CDR3 amino acid sequence. The percentage overlap between two repertoires was calculated by dividing the number of shared unique clonotypes by the size of the smaller repertoire. Richness of each repertoire was evaluated using RTK rarefaction, the Chao1 estimator, and Recon v2.1 estimates of unobserved clonotypes. Generation probabilities for all TCRbeta clonotypes obtained by the gDNA method from several donors were computed using OLGA. The clones in this table, taken by TCRdb from immuneACCESS, are in-frame only. Not every clone is retained; where verified, under half of the shortfall comes from an unresolved V gene, and the cause of the rest is unknown. V and J calls plus clone size are reproduced from that table; the DNA served to infer D and trimming. The sample data list 550,000 to 700,000 clones, and approximately 73% of these were observed just once. Jointly, the top ten make up around 2% of the sample.

The sample comprised memory CD4+ T cells sorted from blood. The label giving this sample's cell subset or site can be read as: CD45RA-negative fraction. This TCR was recovered from a woman in her twenties or thirties in good health.

The sequenced DNA: TGTGCCAGCAGCTCAGGGACTAGCGGGAGGCCAGACATTCAGTACTTC. It specifies CASSSGTSGRPDIQYF. The chain couples TRBV5-4 to TRBJ2-4, with 15 central nucleotides matching TRBD2. Trimming removed 3 bases from V and 8 bases from J; the gene matches leave 6 bases unexplained. Measured from the cysteine to the phenylalanine, the CDR3 is 16 residues long. Only the CDR3 DNA stays, 48 bases, in frame from base 1. The germline V gene (reference sequence) supplies CDR1 SGHNT and CDR2 YYREEE.